The 32 T cell receptor beta chains below all came from one sample that was sequenced in a study of molecular identifiers for immune sequencing clone quantification. In TCRdb, the PCR reads were re-called with MiXCR into one record per CDR3 protein. In the table there are around 54,000 distinct CDR3 sequences, under 30% of which are singletons. The sequencing sample was made of naive CD8+ T cells from blood, with Jurkat cell RNA spiked in. Subset indicated: FACS-sorted CD8+CD4-CCR7+CD45RA+ naive T cells. Source of these receptors: a human donor in good health. Some libraries in this study had Jurkat cell RNA spiked in.

The table lists this clonotype with a few counts. The chain joins TRBV7-2 to TRBJ1-1; D may be TRBD1 (5 bases). Germline assignment: CDR1 SGHTA and CDR2 FQGNSA. The CDR3 spans 14 residues. Trimming removed 1 base from V and 6 bases from J, with 12 bases in between. Written as DNA, the CDR3 is TGTGCCAGCAGCTTAGTTTTCCGGGGGTCTGAAGCTTTCTTT. This codes for CASSLVFRGSEAFF.

Comment on this clonotype: A much more abundant neighbour one base away suggests this may be a read error. The chain recombines TRBV12-3 or TRBV12-4 with TRBJ1-1; D uncertain. Trimming stripped 6 bases from V and 5 bases from J, with 16 bases between. There are 14 residues in the CDR3. The CDR3: CASSETKEKTEAFF. CDR3 DNA: TGTGCCAGCAGCGAGACAAAGGAAAAAACTGAAGCTTTCTTT.

This clonotype was found many times. This chain connects TRBV4-3 to TRBJ2-7, with TRBD2 as a possible D gene (5 bases). V was cut by 3 bases and J by 2 bases, with 14 bases left in between. The germline V gene encodes CDR1 LGHNA and CDR2 YSLEER. This CDR3 spans 15 amino acids. This CDR3 is CASSHLLGGAYEQYF. The CDR3 coding sequence is TGCGCCAGCAGCCACCTCCTAGGAGGAGCCTACGAGCAGTACTTC.

The table lists this clonotype with many counts. The V call is TRBV12-3 or TRBV12-4, the J call TRBJ2-3; D might be TRBD2 (6 bases). Trimming took 3 bases from V and 2 from J, leaving 12 bases between them. The CDR3 totals 15 residues. The CDR3 sequence: CASSFEAGLTDTQYF. For the CDR3, the DNA is TGTGCCAGCAGTTTTGAGGCGGGACTCACAGATACGCAGTATTTT.

This clonotype came up a few times. This CDR3 reads CASSYRVTGELFF. CDR3 coding DNA: TGTGCCAGCAGTTACAGGGTTACTGGGGAGCTGTTTTTT. V and J are TRBV6-5 and TRBJ2-2; no clear D gene. Deletions cut 2 bases from V and 8 bases from J, with 9 bases between. The CDR3 spans 13 residues. The germline V gene encodes CDR1 MNHEY and CDR2 SVGAGI.

Comment on this clonotype: A read error may be the cause here, since a much bigger clone is one base away. The CDR3 ends on some other residue instead of the conserved phenylalanine or tryptophan, so this is likely a read error. The chain combines TRBV12-5 with TRBJ2-7, with 9 bases identical to TRBD2. This CDR3 has 15 amino acids. The germline gives CDR1 LGHNT, CDR2 FRNRAP. V shed 2 bases, J shed 2 bases, and the junction held 4 bases outside the gene matches. The CDR3 DNA follows: TGTGCTAGTGGTTTGCCGCGGGAGGGGACCTACGAGCAGTACATC. The encoded protein is CASGLPREGTYEQYI.

This clonotype came up many times. As DNA, the CDR3 is TGTGCCAGCAGCTTAGTTTTGGTGGAGACCCAGTACTTC. Protein: CASSLVLVETQYF. The chain employs TRBV7-9 and TRBJ2-5; D ambiguous. CDR1 is SEHNR, CDR2 FQNEAQ, per germline (reference sequence). This CDR3 comprises 13 residues. The ends were cut back, 1 base at V and 5 bases at J, with 8 bases in the middle.

In regard to this clonotype: Being one base from a much bigger clone, this may be a read error. CDR3 bases: TGTGCCCGCAGCTTAATTTGGCAGGGTAGGGATACGCAGTATTTT. Translation gives CARSLIWQGRDTQYF. The chain recombines TRBV7-9 with TRBJ2-3, with D possibly being TRBD1 (5 bases). CDR1 and CDR2 (germline): SEHNR, FQNEAQ (reference sequence). The CDR3 totals 15 residues.

The chain combines TRBV12-3 or TRBV12-4 with TRBJ2-6; maybe TRBD1 (6 bases). Trimming took off 7 bases at V and 2 bases at J, with 9 bases between the two ends. The CDR3 is 14 amino acids. The CDR3 spells CASTPGAGANVLTF. CDR3 coding DNA: TGTGCCAGCACCCCAGGGGCTGGGGCCAACGTCCTGACTTTC.

This clonotype has a count of ten or more. The chain combines TRBV11-2 with TRBJ2-3; 11 bases line up with TRBD2. Germline V gives CDR1 SGHAT, CDR2 FQNNGV. J gave up 3 bases and V 5 bases, and 4 bases lay outside the gene matches. The CDR3 is 15 residues long. The CDR3 nucleotides are TGTGCCAGCAGCAGATCTAGCGGGAGGACAGATACGCAGTATTTT. This translates into CASSRSSGRTDTQYF.

The gene calls are TRBV20-1 and TRBJ2-5; TRBD1 matches 8 bases. This CDR3 has 15 residues. V lost 3 bases to trimming and J lost 5 bases; unmatched junction nucleotides: 11. Germline V CDR1 and CDR2: DFQATT, SNEGSKA (reference sequence). CDR3 nucleotides: TGCAGTGCTAGGGGGACAGGAAACCTAGGGGAGACCCAGTACTTC. Protein: CSARGTGNLGETQYF.

Concerning this clonotype: Just one base apart from a much larger clone, this may be a read error. This rearrangement joins TRBV7-6 to TRBJ2-5; D is unresolved. CDR3 length: 12 amino acids. Germline assignment: CDR1 SGHVS and CDR2 FNYEAQ. The germline V and J ends were trimmed by 5 bases and 1 base, with 5 bases remaining between them. The CDR3 here is CASSTIQETQYF. CDR3 DNA sequence: TGTGCCAGCAGCACCATCCAAGAGACCCAGTACTTC.

As for this clonotype: A read error may produce the germline difference seen at one junction end. The chain carries TRBV28 and TRBJ2-3, with D perhaps TRBD1 (6 bases). The germline gives CDR1 MDHEN, CDR2 SYDVKM. This CDR3 has 15 residues. CDR3 DNA sequence: TGTGCCAGCAGTACCACCTCGGACAGACCAGATGCGCAGTGTTTT. Encoded protein: CASSTTSDRPDAQCF. Together with reference TRBV28 and TRBJ2-3, the CDR3 gives the full variable domain: DVKVTQSSRYLVKRTGEKVFLECVQDMDHENMFWYRQDPGLGLRLIYFSYDVKMKEKGDIPEGYSVSREKKERFSLILESASTNQTSMYLCASSTTSDRPDAQCFGPGTRLTVL.

This clonotype occurred many times. The chain carries TRBV6-1 and TRBJ1-5; D is unresolved. Trimming left V 2 bases short and J 3 bases short, with 14 bases between. This CDR3 spans 16 amino acids. The germline gives CDR1 MNHNS, CDR2 SASEGT. The CDR3 DNA sequence: TGTGCCAGCAGTGAAAGCCGGCGGGTTATCAATCAGCCCCAGCATTTT. Translation gives CASSESRRVINQPQHF.

The table lists this clonotype with many counts. The genes are TRBV28 and TRBJ2-3; D is unclear. Germline V gene lookup returns CDR1 MDHEN and CDR2 SYDVKM. The CDR3 loop spans 12 amino acids. The germline V and J ends were trimmed by 6 bases and 7 bases, with 11 bases remaining between them. The CDR3 sequence: CASSQKSYTQYF. As DNA, the CDR3 is TGTGCCAGCAGCCAGAAGAGTTATACGCAGTATTTT.

This clonotype was detected many times. The genes are TRBV6-2 or TRBV6-3 and TRBJ2-4; D is unclear. The germline V gene encodes CDR1 MNHEY and CDR2 SVGEGT. The CDR3 covers 15 residues. V shed 2 bases and J shed 6 bases, with 14 bases lying between them. CDR3 sequence: CASSYIVADRNIQYF. The DNA of the CDR3 is TGTGCCAGCAGTTACATAGTGGCGGACCGAAACATTCAGTACTTC.

In this sample, this clonotype turned up a few times. This chain uses TRBV5-6 with TRBJ2-5, with 7 bases aligning to TRBD2. This CDR3 is 18 amino acids long. Losses at the gene ends were 3 bases for V and 2 bases for J; bases not matched to a gene: 16. Per germline, CDR1 SGHDT and CDR2 YYEEEE. Written as DNA, the CDR3 is TGTGCCAGCAGCTCTTTGACTCTTGAGCGGGGCCTACAAGAGACCCAGTACTTC. Encoded protein: CASSSLTLERGLQETQYF.

Ten or more counts support this clonotype. The chain joins TRBV12-3 or TRBV12-4 to TRBJ1-1; weak D call: TRBD1 (5 bases). This CDR3 has 13 amino acids. Trimming left V 2 bases short and J 10 bases short, with 14 bases between. This CDR3 reads CASSLRDGRGAFF. The CDR3 nucleotides read TGTGCCAGCAGTTTACGGGACGGGCGCGGAGCTTTCTTT.

This clonotype was seen ten or more times. This chain links TRBV7-9 with TRBJ2-6; D ambiguous. Trimming shortened V by 5 bases and J by 4 bases, and 9 bases separated the two germline ends. This CDR3 is 14 amino acids long. Germline lookup yields CDR1 SEHNR and CDR2 FQNEAQ (reference sequence). The CDR3 reads CASSGGSGANVLTF. Written as DNA, the CDR3 is TGTGCCAGCAGCGGTGGATCAGGGGCCAACGTCCTGACTTTC.

Ten or more counts support this clonotype. The chain uses TRBV2 and TRBJ1-2, with 8 nucleotides matching TRBD1. J was trimmed by 3 bases and V by 2 bases; bases with no gene match: 11. This CDR3 is 17 amino acids long. CDR1 SNHLY and CDR2 FYNNEI come from the germline V gene. The CDR3 DNA reads as TGTGCCAGCAGTGAATCCCCGACAGGGGCGGGAGACTATGGCTACACCTTC. This translates into CASSESPTGAGDYGYTF.

This clonotype showed up many times. This sequence joins TRBV20-1 and TRBJ2-7; 8 bases are shared with TRBD2. Germline CDR1 reads DFQATT; CDR2 reads SNEGSKA (reference sequence). The CDR3 totals 13 residues. V dropped 0 bases and J dropped 3; count of bases not matched to a gene: 1. In DNA form, the CDR3 reads TGCAGTGCTAGAGATCTAGCGGGCTACGAGCAGTACTTC. Translation: CSARDLAGYEQYF.

This clonotype was counted between two and nine times. V and J are TRBV6-1 and TRBJ2-3; 13 bases are shared with TRBD2. In germline, CDR1 is MNHNS, CDR2 SASEGT. The CDR3 has 16 amino acids. J gave up 2 bases and V 4 bases, and 3 bases lay outside the gene matches. CDR3 residues: CASSVLAGGFTDTQYF. DNA of the CDR3: TGTGCCAGCAGTGTACTAGCGGGAGGGTTCACAGATACGCAGTATTTT.

Note on this clonotype: This may be a read error, as it is one base from a much larger clone. The missing conserved phenylalanine or tryptophan at the end of this CDR3 makes a read error likely. The CDR3 DNA follows: TGTGCCAGCAGCCAAGGGGACAGCCTGGCAACTAATGAAAAACTGTTTCTT. Its translation is CASSQGDSLATNEKLFL. The V call is TRBV3-1, the J call TRBJ1-4; 7 bases fit TRBD1. Losses at the gene ends were 1 base for V and 0 bases for J; bases not matched to a gene: 5. Germline V gene sequence: CDR1 LGHDT, CDR2 YNNKEL (reference sequence). The CDR3 has 17 amino acids.

The sample holds many counts of this clonotype. The chain couples TRBV12-3 or TRBV12-4 to TRBJ2-6; 8 bases agree with TRBD1. V trimming: 6 bases; J trimming: 0 bases; junction bases outside the gene matches: 7. The CDR3 spans 17 residues. As DNA, the CDR3 is TGTGCCAGCAGCCTAGACAGGGGAAACTCTGGGGCCAACGTCCTGACTTTC. Translated: CASSLDRGNSGANVLTF.

Of note for this clonotype: A much larger clonotype is one base distant, so this may be a read error. The chain couples TRBV24-1 to TRBJ2-3, with D hard to call. The germline gives CDR1 KGHDR, CDR2 SFDVKD. The CDR3 sequence is 14 residues long. DNA for the CDR3: TGTGCCACCAGTGTGTTGGAGCAGCCAGATACGAAGTATTTT. The encoded protein is CATSVLEQPDTKYF.

The V gene is TRBV11-2, the J gene TRBJ1-4, with 8 bases identical to TRBD1. The ends lost 5 bases at V and 8 bases at J; junction bases unmatched: 16. Germline-derived CDR1 and CDR2 are SGHAT and FQNNGV. The CDR3 loop spans 17 amino acids. CDR3 nucleotide sequence: TGTGCCAGCAGCCTCTACCCTCACAGGGGGAAAGGGGAAAAACTGTTTTTT. Protein sequence: CASSLYPHRGKGEKLFF.

This clonotype was counted many times. This chain connects TRBV30 to TRBJ2-2; D remains ambiguous. Germline loops: CDR1 GTSNPN, CDR2 SVGIG (reference sequence). The CDR3 consists of 12 residues. Trimming cost V 3 bases and J 7 bases, with 9 bases left between them. CDR3 region: CAWSPTVGELFF. DNA of the CDR3: TGTGCCTGGAGCCCCACCGTCGGGGAGCTGTTTTTT.

As regards this clonotype: A read error may account for a junction end that differs from germline. J is TRBJ2-1 and V is TRBV7-2; TRBD2 agrees at 8 bases. This CDR3 contains 15 residues. The germline CDR1 and CDR2 sequences are SGHTA and FQGNSA. The CDR3 coding sequence is TGTGCCAGCAGCCCCGGGCCTAGCGGGTACAATGAGCGGTTCTTC. It translates to CASSPGPSGYNERFF.

This clonotype was seen ten or more times. The gene calls are TRBV29-1 and TRBJ2-2; TRBD1 matches 9 bases. Germline CDR1 SQVTM, CDR2 ANQGSEA. CDR3 length equals 15 residues. V trimming: 5 bases; J trimming: 2 bases; junction bases outside the gene matches: 6. The CDR3 nucleotides are TGCAGCGTTAAAGGACAGGGGATTAACACCGGGGAGCTGTTTTTT. It encodes CSVKGQGINTGELFF.

This clonotype occurred a few times. The chain carries TRBV27 and TRBJ2-7; no clear D gene. Trimming left V 5 bases short and J 6 bases short, with 14 bases between. The germline gives CDR1 MNHEY, CDR2 SMNVEV (reference sequence). The CDR3 runs to 13 residues. This chain's CDR3 is CASSTTAGVEQYF. Written as DNA, the CDR3 is TGTGCCAGCAGTACGACGGCCGGTGTCGAGCAGTACTTC.

This clonotype was recorded once. Just one base apart from a much larger clone, this may be a read error. V is TRBV6-6 and J is TRBJ2-2, with D perhaps matching TRBD2 (6 bases). Germline CDR1 MNHNY, CDR2 SVGAGI (reference sequence). The CDR3 loop spans 14 amino acids. The DNA of the CDR3 is TGTGCCAGCAGTTACTCTAAGAACACCGGGGGGCTGTTTTTT. Residues: CASSYSKNTGGLFF.

This clonotype was observed many times. The chain combines TRBV19 with TRBJ1-1, with D tentatively TRBD1 (5 bases). V lost 6 bases, J lost 0 bases, and 17 bases lay in between. Germline V gene sequence: CDR1 LNHDA, CDR2 SQIVND (reference sequence). The CDR3 covers 16 residues. Written as DNA, the CDR3 is TGTGCCAGTAGCAATATCAGGGCCGGAATGAACACTGAAGCTTTCTTT. It translates to CASSNIRAGMNTEAFF.